This T cell receptor beta chain comes out of a study of T cell responses to AZD1222 COVID-19 vaccine. Libraries were prepared by immunoSEQ multiplex PCR; TCRdb keeps only in-frame clonotypes and omits some of them. The profile shows more than 95,000 clones, approximately 90% of them singletons. The CDR3 sequence is 13 residues long. Germline loops: CDR1 MDHEN, CDR2 SYDVKM. The trim removed 5 bases at V and 4 bases at J, leaving 4 bases unmatched. The sample was peripheral blood, taken 28 days after the second AZD1222 dose. This clonotype was obtained from an adult who received the AZD1222 COVID-19 vaccine. V is TRBV28 and J is TRBJ2-7; 8 bases fit TRBD2. The CDR3 bases are TGTGCCAGCAGTCGGGAGGGTGGGTACGAGCAGTACTTC. Residues: CASSREGGYEQYF. The full variable domain, rest sourced from reference TRBV28 and TRBJ2-7, is DVKVTQSSRYLVKRTGEKVFLECVQDMDHENMFWYRQDPGLGLRLIYFSYDVKMKEKGDIPEGYSVSREKKERFSLILESASTNQTSMYLCASSREGGYEQYFGPGTRLTVT.